Presented here are 8 T cell receptor beta chains from one specimen sequenced in a study of identical twins. TCRdb fed the 5' RACE reads into MiXCR, producing one record per CDR3 protein. The sample has roughly 260,000 distinct CDR3 sequences; about 14% are singletons. The specimen sequenced was memory (CD45RO+) T cells sorted from blood. These TCRs come from a woman aged 18-29 years in good health.

The CDR3 region is CASSLDGRANYGYTF. CDR3 nucleotide sequence: TGCGCCAGCAGCTTGGATGGCAGGGCTAACTATGGCTACACCTTC. The gene calls are TRBV5-1 and TRBJ1-2, with D tentatively TRBD1 (5 bases). Deletions cut 0 bases from V and 0 bases from J, with 9 bases between. Germline CDR1 and CDR2: SGHRS and YFSETQ. The CDR3 spans 15 residues.

This clonotype showed up just a few times. The chain employs TRBV30 and TRBJ2-3; TRBD2 matches at 9 bases. J lost 7 bases, V lost 1 base, and 6 bases had no gene match. There are 14 residues in the CDR3. Germline V CDR1 and CDR2: GTSNPN, SVGIG (reference sequence). CDR3 DNA sequence: TGTGCCTGGAGTGATGCGGGAGGGTCACATACGCAGTATTTT. Amino acid sequence: CAWSDAGGSHTQYF.

As to this clonotype: A read error may account for a junction end that differs from germline. The chain employs TRBV5-1 and TRBJ2-5; a weak D match, TRBD1 (5 bases). Germline V gene data show CDR1 as SGHRS and CDR2 as YFSETQ. This CDR3 is built from 15 residues. The CDR3 protein is CASSRLGHNQGTQYF. The CDR3, as DNA: TGCGCCAGCAGCCGCCTCGGACATAACCAAGGGACCCAGTACTTC.

This clonotype was recorded a few times. This CDR3 is CASSDQTAGRTEAFF. The CDR3 DNA reads as TGCGCCAGCAGTGATCAGACCGCAGGACGGACTGAAGCTTTCTTT. The chain uses TRBV10-1 and TRBJ1-1; D is unresolved. V was pared by 3 bases and J by 5 bases, with 16 bases between. Looked up from germline, CDR1 is WNHNN and CDR2 is SYGVQD (reference sequence). This CDR3 comprises 15 residues.

This clonotype was found a few times. The gene calls are TRBV27 and TRBJ1-3; D possibly corresponds to TRBD1 (6 bases). CDR1 MNHEY and CDR2 SMNVEV come from the germline V gene (reference sequence). The CDR3 is 14 residues long. Trimming took 4 bases from V and 6 from J, leaving 13 bases between them. The CDR3 spells CASSSRGIENTIYF. Here the CDR3 DNA reads TGTGCCAGCAGTTCCAGGGGAATTGAAAACACCATATATTTT.

The rearrangement uses TRBV9 and TRBJ1-2; D gene unclear. The CDR3 is 14 residues long. The germline CDR1 and CDR2 sequences are SGDLS and YYNGEE. V dropped 1 base and J dropped 0 bases, with 7 bases sitting between them. The CDR3 DNA follows: TGTGCCAGCAGCGTATCTGGGGCTAACTATGGCTACACCTTC. Translated: CASSVSGANYGYTF.

This clonotype was detected only a few times. The chain combines TRBV5-6 with TRBJ2-1; a possible D gene is TRBD1 (5 bases). Per the germline V gene, CDR1 is SGHDT and CDR2 is YYEEEE. CDR3 size: 15 residues. Trimming took 1 base from V and 9 from J, leaving 17 bases between them. The chain's CDR3 is CASSLFKPDNGEQFF. CDR3 bases: TGTGCCAGCAGCTTGTTCAAACCGGACAATGGTGAGCAGTTCTTC.

This clonotype was recorded a few times. V usage is TRBV20-1 and J usage is TRBJ1-5; D not resolved. Germline V gene data show CDR1 as DFQATT and CDR2 as SNEGSKA (reference sequence). The CDR3 runs 15 residues. Between the trimmed V and J ends, which lost 0 bases and 4 bases, there was a span of 13 bases. The CDR3 spells CSARDQGRINQPQHF. In DNA form, the CDR3 reads TGCAGTGCTAGAGATCAAGGCAGGATAAATCAGCCCCAGCATTTT.